These 30 T cell receptor beta chains were all obtained from the same sample, sequenced in a study of OX40 agonist ivuxolimab in advanced cancers. The data were produced by immunoSEQ multiplex PCR, yet TCRdb's version contains in-frame clones alone and is incomplete. The repertoire has about 82,000 clones, just over 85% of them found once; the top ten carry about 1.9%. This specimen consisted of CD4+ or CD8+ T cells sorted from blood, obtained in a trial of the OX40 agonist ivuxolimab. These receptors were obtained from an adult with an advanced solid tumor such as melanoma, head and neck, liver or kidney cancer.

The rearrangement joins TRBV6-5 to TRBJ2-1; 11 nucleotides line up with TRBD2. CDR1 and CDR2 (germline): MNHEY, SVGAGI. V trimming: 6 bases; J trimming: 7 bases; junction bases outside the gene matches: 5. The CDR3 sequence is 14 residues long. The CDR3 DNA follows: TGTGCCAGCAGCTCGACTAGCGGGATTAATGAGCAGTTCTTC. This translates into CASSSTSGINEQFF.

The chain is built from TRBV4-2 and TRBJ2-2, with D possibly being TRBD1 (5 bases). Trimming pared 4 bases from V and 3 bases from J, leaving 15 bases between. From germline, CDR1 is LGHNA and CDR2 YNFKEQ. CDR3 size: 16 residues. The CDR3 protein is CASSPDVRGHTGELFF. The CDR3 nucleotides read TGTGCCAGCAGCCCAGACGTAAGGGGCCACACCGGGGAGCTGTTTTTT.

The gene calls are TRBV7-9 and TRBJ2-7; 11 bases align to TRBD2. CDR1 is SEHNR and CDR2 is FQNEAQ in the germline V gene (reference sequence). With 0 bases clipped from V and 6 bases from J, the junction kept 7 bases outside the gene matches. The CDR3 loop spans 16 amino acids. The DNA of the CDR3 is TGTGCCAGCAGCTTAGCGCGGTCTAGCGGGAGGTCCGAGCAGTACTTC. Translating gives CASSLARSSGRSEQYF.

This clone is medium-sized. The chain links TRBV2 to TRBJ1-2, with TRBD1 identical over 9 bases. Trimming removed 8 bases from V and 2 bases from J; junction bases left unmatched: 6. Germline loops: CDR1 SNHLY, CDR2 FYNNEI. The CDR3 length is 14 residues. CDR3 nucleotide sequence: TGTGCCAGCGGAAAAGGGACAGGGAACTATGGCTACACCTTC. Its translation: CASGKGTGNYGYTF.

Comment on this clone: This CDR3 is also generated by other DNA sequences in the sample. V gene TRBV5-1 combines with J gene TRBJ2-5; 9 nucleotides align to TRBD1. The CDR3 runs to 14 residues. Germline loops: CDR1 SGHRS, CDR2 YFSETQ. V shed 4 bases and J 1 base; nucleotides not matched to a gene: 2. The CDR3 coding sequence is TGCGCCAGCAGCAGGGGACAGGGCCAAGAGACCCAGTACTTC. This encodes CASSRGQGQETQYF.

The chain combines TRBV5-1 with TRBJ1-2; no clear D gene. The CDR3 totals 14 residues. The V end was cut by 0 bases, the J end by 6 bases, with 12 bases between. CDR1 is SGHRS and CDR2 is YFSETQ in the germline V gene. The CDR3 DNA reads as TGCGCCAGCAGCTTGGCGGGTCCCTCCGATGGCTACACCTTC. This translates into CASSLAGPSDGYTF.

This clone occurred a few times. The chain uses TRBV5-1 and TRBJ1-3; D is unresolved. The V and J ends lost 0 bases and 1 base respectively, with 5 bases between them. Looked up from germline, CDR1 is SGHRS and CDR2 is YFSETQ. The CDR3 spans 14 residues. Here the CDR3 DNA reads TGCGCCAGCAGCTTGGGACTATCTGGAAACACCATATATTTT. Translating it yields CASSLGLSGNTIYF.

The V gene is TRBV27, the J gene TRBJ2-7, with TRBD2 as a possible D gene (7 bases). The CDR3 is made up of 16 amino acids. Germline V gene data show CDR1 as MNHEY and CDR2 as SMNVEV (reference sequence). With 6 bases removed from V and 6 bases from J, the gap between germline ends came to 24 bases. The DNA for the CDR3 is TGTGCCAGCAGACCCTCAAGGGGGGGGGTGGCGTCCGAGCAGTACTTC. Residues: CASRPSRGGVASEQYF.

The rearrangement joins TRBV30 to TRBJ1-1; D call uncertain. The CDR3 contains 13 residues. Germline V gene data show CDR1 as GTSNPN and CDR2 as SVGIG (reference sequence). The germline V and J ends were trimmed by 3 bases and 0 bases, with 8 bases remaining between them. The CDR3 region is CAWRRHLNTEAFF. The CDR3 nucleotides read TGTGCCTGGAGGCGACACTTGAACACTGAAGCTTTCTTT.

The gene calls are TRBV4-1 and TRBJ2-3; maybe TRBD1 (5 bases). Germline V gene lookup returns CDR1 MGHRA and CDR2 YSYEKL. The CDR3 length is 13 residues. The V end lost 5 bases, the J end lost 3 bases, and 9 bases lay between the germline ends. The CDR3 DNA reads TGCGCCAGCAGCTGGTCAGGGACAGATACGCAGTATTTT. Translation gives CASSWSGTDTQYF.

This clone was seen only a few times. The chain is built from TRBV9 and TRBJ1-3; no clear D gene. From germline, CDR1 is SGDLS and CDR2 YYNGEE. The V and J ends lost 0 bases and 5 bases respectively, with 9 bases between them. The CDR3 is made up of 14 amino acids. DNA for the CDR3: TGTGCCAGCAGCGTAGACCGAGGGAGAAACACCATATATTTT. Residues: CASSVDRGRNTIYF. The variable domain in full, completed from reference TRBV9 and TRBJ1-3, reads DSGVTQTPKHLITATGQRVTLRCSPRSGDLSVYWYQQSLDQGLQFLIQYYNGEERAKGNILERFSAQQFPDLHSELNLSSLELGDSALYFCASSVDRGRNTIYFGEGSWLTVV.

The chain combines TRBV2 with TRBJ2-5; 8 positions agree with TRBD1. The last part of the DNA fits TRBJ2-7 better; the J call may be wrong. Germline V gene sequence: CDR1 SNHLY, CDR2 FYNNEI. This CDR3 is built from 17 residues. The CDR3 sequence is CASSLHPGTGLSYEQYF. CDR3 DNA sequence: TGTGCCAGCAGTCTTCATCCCGGGACAGGCCTCTCCTACGAGCAGTACTTC.

This clone is a singleton in its sample. This chain joins TRBV19 and TRBJ2-3; either TRBD1 or TRBD2 may fit D (6 bases each). Per germline, CDR1 LNHDA and CDR2 SQIVND (reference sequence). V lost 6 bases to trimming and J lost 4 bases, with 14 bases between them. This CDR3 has 14 residues. The CDR3 spells CASRKQGGADTQYF. The CDR3 DNA reads as TGTGCCAGTAGGAAACAGGGAGGCGCAGATACGCAGTATTTT.

V usage is TRBV6-1 and J usage is TRBJ1-4; D perhaps matches TRBD1 (5 bases). Between the trimmed V and J ends, which lost 6 bases and 8 bases, there was a span of 10 bases. CDR1 is MNHNS and CDR2 is SASEGT in the germline V gene. CDR3 length equals 12 residues. CDR3 sequence reads: CASRRGDEKLFF. The DNA for the CDR3 is TGTGCCAGCAGGAGAGGGGACGAAAAACTGTTTTTT.

The V gene is TRBV19, the J gene TRBJ2-7; 9 nucleotides line up with TRBD2. The germline gives CDR1 LNHDA, CDR2 SQIVND (reference sequence). The CDR3 has 15 residues. With 6 bases clipped from V and 5 bases from J, the junction kept 11 bases outside the gene matches. In DNA, the CDR3 is TGTGCCAGTAGGAGGACTAGCGCCCTGAACGACGAGCAGTACTTC. This codes for CASRRTSALNDEQYF.

V and J are TRBV9 and TRBJ2-2, with 7 positions matching TRBD2. With V trimmed by 4 bases and J by 0 bases, 9 bases remained unmatched. This CDR3 contains 17 residues. CDR1 and CDR2 (germline): SGDLS, YYNGEE. CDR3 DNA sequence: TGTGCCAGCAGCCCGCCCGGCGGGGGTCCGAACACCGGGGAGCTGTTTTTT. Protein product: CASSPPGGGPNTGELFF.

The chain employs TRBV18 and TRBJ2-3, with TRBD1 identical over 8 bases. The CDR3 consists of 15 residues. Germline CDR1 reads KGHSH; CDR2 reads LQKENI. The trim removed 3 bases at V and 2 bases at J, leaving 4 bases unmatched. This CDR3 is CASSPGQGSTDTQYF. The CDR3 region has the DNA TGTGCCAGCTCACCCGGACAGGGTTCCACAGATACGCAGTATTTT.

This clone was recorded only once. The chain couples TRBV6-1 to TRBJ1-2, with D possibly being TRBD1 (5 bases). CDR3 length: 12 residues. Germline V CDR1 and CDR2: MNHNS, SASEGT. The V end lost 2 bases, the J end lost 10 bases, and 11 bases lay between the germline ends. The CDR3 region has the DNA TGTGCCAGCAGTGAACAAGCGGGGACCTACACCTTC. The encoded protein is CASSEQAGTYTF.

The CDR3 nucleotides read TGTGCCAGCAGTACCGGGGCTGGAAACACCATATATTTT. It translates to CASSTGAGNTIYF. The V gene is TRBV5-4, the J gene TRBJ1-3; D uncertain. V lost 5 bases and J 2 bases, leaving 8 bases between the germline ends. The CDR3 consists of 13 residues. The germline V gene encodes CDR1 SGHNT and CDR2 YYREEE (reference sequence).

Only a few counts were recorded for this clone. The chain joins TRBV6-5 to TRBJ1-3, with a possible D match to TRBD1 (5 bases). Trimming shortened V by 7 bases and J by 8 bases, and 9 bases separated the two germline ends. Germline V gene lookup returns CDR1 MNHEY and CDR2 SVGAGI. The CDR3 has 11 amino acids. The CDR3 bases are TGTGCCAGCACTTCAGGGTACACCATATATTTT. This gives the protein CASTSGYTIYF.

The chain couples TRBV29-1 to TRBJ1-4; D is possibly TRBD1 (5 bases). This CDR3 region has 14 residues. V lost 4 bases to trimming and J lost 3 bases, with 12 bases between them. Germline CDR1 and CDR2: SQVTM and ANQGSEA. CDR3 in DNA: TGCAGCGTTGGGGCAGGGACCTCTAATGAAAAACTGTTTTTT. Residues: CSVGAGTSNEKLFF. The whole variable domain, filled in from reference TRBV29-1 and TRBJ1-4, reads SAVISQKPSRDICQRGTSLTIQCQVDSQVTMMFWYRQQPGQSLTLIATANQGSEATYESGFVIDKFPISRPNLTFSTLTVSNMSPEDSSIYLCSVGAGTSNEKLFFGSGTQLSVL.

This clone showed up just once. The chain links TRBV30 to TRBJ2-3; 9 nucleotides match TRBD2. Losses at the gene ends were 0 bases for V and 0 bases for J; bases not matched to a gene: 7. The CDR3 is 17 amino acids. CDR1 and CDR2 (germline): GTSNPN, SVGIG (reference sequence). The CDR3 DNA reads as TGTGCCTGGAGTGTTAGCGGGAGAGTCTTTAGCACAGATACGCAGTATTTT. Protein product: CAWSVSGRVFSTDTQYF.

The CDR3: CASTPTLGANVLTF. In nucleotides, the CDR3 is TGTGCCAGCACTCCCACTCTGGGCGCCAACGTCCTGACTTTC. The V gene is TRBV2, the J gene TRBJ2-6; D remains unclear. The germline V gene encodes CDR1 SNHLY and CDR2 FYNNEI. V gave up 7 bases and J gave up 7 bases, with 14 bases separating them. This CDR3 has 14 residues. Full variable domain (rest looked up from reference TRBV2 and TRBJ2-6): EPEVTQTPSHQVTQMGQEVILRCVPISNHLYFYWYRQILGQKVEFLVSFYNNEISEKSEIFDDQFSVERPDGSNFTLKIRSTKLEDSAMYFCASTPTLGANVLTFGAGSRLTVL.

The chain uses TRBV19 and TRBJ1-2, with a possible D match to TRBD1 (5 bases). Germline lookup yields CDR1 LNHDA and CDR2 SQIVND (reference sequence). V was trimmed by 6 bases and J by 2 bases, leaving 19 bases between them. The length of the CDR3 is 16 residues. DNA for the CDR3: TGTGCCAGTAGGGGAGGAACAGGCGCCCAAAACTATGGCTACACCTTC. Protein: CASRGGTGAQNYGYTF.

This chain connects TRBV6-1 to TRBJ2-5, with D possibly being TRBD2 (6 bases). V was trimmed by 5 bases and J by 2 bases, leaving 9 bases between them. CDR1 is MNHNS and CDR2 is SASEGT in the germline V gene. The CDR3 has 13 amino acids. Here the CDR3 reads CASSPREQETQYF. In DNA form, the CDR3 reads TGTGCCAGCAGTCCTCGGGAGCAAGAGACCCAGTACTTC.

The J gene is TRBJ1-2, the V gene TRBV28; 8 bases are a match to TRBD1. The junction had 3 bases not matched to a gene; V was cut back by 2 bases and J by 4 bases. Per germline, CDR1 MDHEN and CDR2 SYDVKM. This CDR3 comprises 14 residues. Written as DNA, the CDR3 is TGTGCCAGCAGTTTACCGGGACAGGCCTATGGCTACACCTTC. Translation gives CASSLPGQAYGYTF.

V is TRBV28 and J is TRBJ1-2; TRBD1 is a possible D gene (5 bases). This CDR3 has 14 residues. Per germline, CDR1 MDHEN and CDR2 SYDVKM. V lost 6 bases and J lost 5, with 16 bases in between. CDR3 sequence: CASSQGPQGYGYTF. DNA for the CDR3: TGTGCCAGCAGCCAAGGCCCTCAGGGATATGGCTACACCTTC.

The chain employs TRBV5-1 and TRBJ1-1; D is unresolved. V was pared by 4 bases and J by 2 bases, with 9 bases between. This CDR3 has 13 amino acids. Germline V gene lookup returns CDR1 SGHRS and CDR2 YFSETQ. CDR3 in amino acids: CASSEQTNTEAFF. CDR3 nucleotides: TGCGCCAGCAGCGAACAGACTAACACTGAAGCTTTCTTT. Together with reference TRBV5-1 and TRBJ1-1, the CDR3 gives the full variable domain: KAGVTQTPRYLIKTRGQQVTLSCSPISGHRSVSWYQQTPGQGLQFLFEYFSETQRNKGNFPGRFSGRQFSNSRSEMNVSTLELGDSALYLCASSEQTNTEAFFGQGTRLTVV.

The V and J genes are TRBV6-1 and TRBJ1-2; no firm D call. The germline CDR1 and CDR2 sequences are MNHNS and SASEGT. Trimming took off 1 base at V and 5 bases at J, with 20 bases between the two ends. The CDR3 consists of 17 residues. Here the CDR3 DNA reads TGTGCCAGCAGTGAAGATCCCCGTCGGCAGCTGGGGTATGGCTACACCTTC. It is translated as CASSEDPRRQLGYGYTF.

Comments on this clone: The sample holds other DNA sequences that translate to the same CDR3. This sequence joins TRBV5-1 and TRBJ2-7, with 7 nucleotides matching TRBD2. CDR1 and CDR2 (germline): SGHRS, YFSETQ. This CDR3 is built from 12 residues. V lost 4 bases to trimming and J lost 7 bases; unmatched junction nucleotides: 5. CDR3: CASSHGGIEQYF. In DNA, the CDR3 is TGCGCCAGCAGCCACGGGGGGATTGAGCAGTACTTC.